This record covers a single T cell receptor beta chain. TCRdb's table, derived via immunoSEQ multiplex PCR, lists solely in-frame clones and lacks some. The repertoire holds about 160,000 clones, with approximately 92% as singletons. The CDR3 has 14 residues. The sample is drawn from a study of blood T cell repertoires in COVID-19. Whole-study context: The cDNA or gDNA used as material had been derived from T cells, B-cell-depleted T cells, or PBMCs.

Sequencing used peripheral blood. The sequence was collected from a woman aged 45-65 years with acute or convalescent COVID-19. V and J are TRBV21-1 and TRBJ1-4. TRBV21-1 corresponds to a pseudogene. CDR3 nucleotides: TGTGCCAGCAGGGTTAGCAGCTCTGGTGAAAAACTGTTTTTT. The encoded protein is CASRVSSSGEKLFF.